The 31 T cell receptor beta chains listed next were all sequenced from one sample in a study of T cell repertoires in cytomegalovirus infection. A single record per CDR3 protein comes from TCRdb applying MiXCR to the reads. The sample carries some 400,000 distinct CDR3 sequences, less than 20% recorded once. The sequenced material came from PBMCs. All receptors derive from a human donor in good health (CMV status not recorded). Some clones in this sample may be carry-over from other donors' samples.

This clonotype was counted at least ten times. The chain is built from TRBV7-2 and TRBJ2-5; 13 bases align to TRBD2. Germline CDR1 is SGHTA and CDR2 is FQGNSA. Trimming removed 6 bases from V and 5 bases from J; junction bases left unmatched: 0. This CDR3 contains 13 residues. The CDR3 spells CASRLAGGETQYF. In DNA form, the CDR3 reads TGTGCCAGCAGACTAGCGGGAGGGGAGACCCAGTACTTC. Looking up the rest from reference TRBV7-2 and TRBJ2-5 gives the full variable domain: GAGVSQSPSNKVTEKGKDVELRCDPISGHTALYWYRQSLGQGLEFLIYFQGNSAPDKSGLPSDRFSAERTGGSVSTLTIQRTQQEDSAVYLCASRLAGGETQYFGPGTRLLVL.

This clonotype was counted ten times or more. The chain employs TRBV7-2 and TRBJ1-5; D is ambiguous. This CDR3 spans 14 amino acids. Trimming took 3 bases from V and 0 from J, leaving 6 bases between them. Germline V gene data show CDR1 as SGHTA and CDR2 as FQGNSA. CDR3 sequence reads: CASSFRDSNQPQHF. The DNA for the CDR3 is TGTGCCAGCAGCTTTCGAGATAGCAATCAGCCCCAGCATTTT.

This chain uses TRBV7-2 with TRBJ2-3; 7 bases are a match to TRBD1. The germline V gene encodes CDR1 SGHTA and CDR2 FQGNSA. V lost 4 bases and J lost 4; bases outside the gene matches: 5. CDR3 length equals 14 residues. The CDR3 protein is CASSSKGGSDTQYF. CDR3 in DNA: TGTGCCAGCAGCTCAAAAGGGGGCTCAGATACGCAGTATTTT.

The chain combines TRBV19 with TRBJ2-5, with 10 bases lining up with TRBD2. There are 13 residues in the CDR3. CDR1 and CDR2 from the germline V gene are LNHDA and SQIVND (reference sequence). Trimming at V came to 6 bases and at J to 5 bases, leaving 3 bases not matched to a gene. CDR3 sequence reads: CASSPGLAETQYF. CDR3 nucleotides: TGTGCCAGTAGCCCGGGACTAGCGGAGACCCAGTACTTC.

This clonotype occurred many times. The chain has TRBV7-2 and TRBJ2-1; 9 bases align to TRBD2. Losses at the gene ends were 6 bases for V and 10 bases for J; bases not matched to a gene: 7. The CDR3 is made up of 13 amino acids. Germline CDR1 reads SGHTA; CDR2 reads FQGNSA. CDR3 protein: CASRPSGMGEQFF. The CDR3 nucleotides read TGTGCCAGCAGACCTAGCGGGATGGGAGAGCAGTTCTTC.

This clonotype was picked up a small number of times. The chain's CDR3 is CASNTKPDRNNEQFF. CDR3 nucleotides: TGTGCCAGCAACACAAAACCCGACAGAAACAATGAGCAGTTCTTC. V usage is TRBV2 and J usage is TRBJ2-1; D is possibly TRBD1 (5 bases). CDR1 is SNHLY and CDR2 is FYNNEI in the germline V gene. V shed 7 bases and J shed 5 bases, with 18 bases lying between them. This CDR3 region has 15 residues. Together with reference TRBV2 and TRBJ2-1, the CDR3 gives the full variable domain: EPEVTQTPSHQVTQMGQEVILRCVPISNHLYFYWYRQILGQKVEFLVSFYNNEISEKSEIFDDQFSVERPDGSNFTLKIRSTKLEDSAMYFCASNTKPDRNNEQFFGPGTRLTVL.

The table lists this clonotype with many counts. The chain joins TRBV7-2 to TRBJ2-2; maybe TRBD2 (6 bases). CDR1 SGHTA and CDR2 FQGNSA come from the germline V gene. This CDR3 is 18 amino acids long. Trimming shortened V by 2 bases and J by 4 bases, and 20 bases separated the two germline ends. In nucleotides, the CDR3 is TGTGCCAGCAGCTTAACCGCTAGCGCTTATATTTTCACCGGGGAGCTGTTTTTT. As protein: CASSLTASAYIFTGELFF.

This clonotype was picked up one time. This chain's CDR3 is CASSRMGTALPYEQYF. The CDR3 coding sequence is TGTGCCAGTTCACGAATGGGGACAGCTTTACCCTACGAGCAGTACTTC. The chain couples TRBV6-5 to TRBJ2-7, with 7 bases matching TRBD1. J gave up 2 bases and V 9 bases, and 16 bases lay outside the gene matches. CDR1 is MNHEY and CDR2 is SVGAGI in the germline V gene. The CDR3 sequence is 16 residues long.

This clonotype was seen repeatedly, ten times or more. V gene TRBV19 combines with J gene TRBJ1-5; 7 bases are a match to TRBD1. With V trimmed by 8 bases and J by 6 bases, 7 bases remained unmatched. This CDR3 comprises 13 residues. Germline CDR1 LNHDA, CDR2 SQIVND (reference sequence). The CDR3 is CASAGQGGQPQHF. CDR3 coding DNA: TGTGCCAGTGCCGGGCAGGGGGGTCAGCCCCAGCATTTT.

The V and J genes are TRBV20-1 and TRBJ2-5; the match to TRBD2 covers 10 bases. The ends lost 6 bases at V and 5 bases at J; junction bases unmatched: 6. The V gene's germline CDR1 is DFQATT and CDR2 SNEGSKA (reference sequence). CDR3 size: 13 residues. The CDR3 coding sequence is TGCAGTGCCTCCCTAGCGGGAGTCGAGACCCAGTACTTC. As protein: CSASLAGVETQYF.

This clonotype has a handful of counts. This chain connects TRBV4-1 to TRBJ2-7, with TRBD2 matching over 8 bases. The CDR3 contains 15 residues. V gave up 0 bases and J gave up 4 bases; unmatched junction bases: 5. Per the germline V gene, CDR1 is MGHRA and CDR2 is YSYEKL. DNA for the CDR3: TGCGCCAGCAGCCAAGAAATACTAGCGGTATACGAGCAGTACTTC. Protein: CASSQEILAVYEQYF.

The gene calls are TRBV7-2 and TRBJ2-3; 12 bases line up with TRBD2. This CDR3 spans 18 amino acids. Germline CDR1 reads SGHTA; CDR2 reads FQGNSA. V lost 2 bases and J lost 5; bases outside the gene matches: 11. In DNA, the CDR3 is TGTGCCAGCAGCTTAAACTTCCACCTAGCGGGGGGGAAAGATACGCAGTATTTT. Protein sequence: CASSLNFHLAGGKDTQYF. Full variable domain (missing parts from reference TRBV7-2 and TRBJ2-3): GAGVSQSPSNKVTEKGKDVELRCDPISGHTALYWYRQSLGQGLEFLIYFQGNSAPDKSGLPSDRFSAERTGGSVSTLTIQRTQQEDSAVYLCASSLNFHLAGGKDTQYFGPGTRLTVL.

This clonotype occurred many times. The chain carries TRBV6-5 and TRBJ1-5; D unresolved. The ends were cut back, 5 bases at V and 0 bases at J, with 5 bases in the middle. CDR3 size: 13 residues. Germline V lookup: CDR1 MNHEY, CDR2 SVGAGI. CDR3 nucleotides: TGTGCCAGCAGTAGATATAGCAATCAGCCCCAGCATTTT. It yields the protein CASSRYSNQPQHF.

The CDR3 DNA follows: TGTGCCAGCAGCCCAGAGGCGACTAGGGTTTACGAGCAGTACTTC. Encoded protein: CASSPEATRVYEQYF. The chain has TRBV7-2 and TRBJ2-7, with D maybe TRBD2 (6 bases). The CDR3 is 15 residues long. The germline CDR1 and CDR2 sequences are SGHTA and FQGNSA. Trimming shortened V by 5 bases and J by 4 bases, and 18 bases separated the two germline ends.

This chain uses TRBV11-1 with TRBJ2-7; D uncertain. The CDR3 sequence is 16 residues long. The germline CDR1 and CDR2 sequences are SGHAT and FQDESV (reference sequence). The V end was cut by 2 bases, the J end by 0 bases, with 14 bases between. Here the CDR3 DNA reads TGTGCCAGCAGCTTAAATCGGCCGTCGAGCTCCTACGAGCAGTACTTC. Translation gives CASSLNRPSSSYEQYF.

In its sample, this clonotype was seen many times. The CDR3 nucleotides are TGTGCCAGCAGCTTATTGGGACCTGGGGGGGATTCACCCCTCCACTTT. Translating it yields CASSLLGPGGDSPLHF. This rearrangement joins TRBV7-2 to TRBJ1-6, with D perhaps TRBD1 (5 bases). CDR3 length equals 16 residues. With 2 bases removed from V and 8 bases from J, the gap between germline ends came to 16 bases. CDR1 and CDR2 from the germline V gene are SGHTA and FQGNSA.

This clonotype was observed at least ten times. The CDR3 region is CASSRIHQLDTQYF. In nucleotides, the CDR3 is TGTGCCAGCAGCAGGATTCACCAACTAGATACGCAGTATTTT. V is TRBV12-3 or TRBV12-4 and J is TRBJ2-3; unclear D gene. The CDR3 loop spans 14 amino acids. Trimming removed 6 bases at V and 5 bases at J, with 15 bases between.

This rearrangement joins TRBV3-1 to TRBJ2-7; D not certain. V lost 4 bases and J 1 base, leaving 8 bases between the germline ends. The CDR3 spans 13 residues. Looked up from germline, CDR1 is LGHDT and CDR2 is YNNKEL (reference sequence). CDR3 nucleotide sequence: TGTGCCAGCAGCCGCCAGGCGTCCTACGAGCAGTACTTC. Its translation: CASSRQASYEQYF.

This clonotype was counted only a few times. The chain couples TRBV12-3 or TRBV12-4 to TRBJ1-2, with 9 positions matching TRBD1. CDR3 size: 13 residues. V lost 6 bases and J lost 8; bases outside the gene matches: 7. CDR3 coding DNA: TGTGCCAGCAGCCGCAGACAGGGGGAAGGCTACACCTTC. It specifies CASSRRQGEGYTF.

This clonotype came up many times. V is TRBV7-2 and J is TRBJ2-3, with D perhaps being TRBD1 or TRBD2 (5 bases each). Deletions cut 3 bases from V and 0 bases from J, with 13 bases between. The CDR3 is made up of 16 amino acids. Per the germline V gene, CDR1 is SGHTA and CDR2 is FQGNSA. DNA of the CDR3: TGTGCCAGCAGCTTTTATTTTGGGGGAAGCACAGATACGCAGTATTTT. Protein product: CASSFYFGGSTDTQYF.

This clonotype showed up just a few times. This sequence joins TRBV6-2 or TRBV6-3 and TRBJ1-1, with 9 bases matching TRBD1. J gave up 1 base and V 6 bases, and 9 bases lay outside the gene matches. Germline CDR1 reads MNHEY; CDR2 reads SVGEGT. CDR3 length equals 16 residues. CDR3 in amino acids: CASSWIRGQGNTEAFF. The CDR3 nucleotides are TGTGCCAGCAGCTGGATCCGGGGACAGGGGAACACTGAAGCTTTCTTT.

This chain connects TRBV3-1 to TRBJ1-5, with 8 positions matching TRBD1. The length of the CDR3 is 14 residues. V trimming: 7 bases; J trimming: 6 bases; junction bases outside the gene matches: 8. Germline V gives CDR1 LGHDT, CDR2 YNNKEL (reference sequence). CDR3 protein: CASKGTGLGQPQHF. The DNA for the CDR3 is TGTGCCAGCAAAGGGACAGGCCTAGGTCAGCCCCAGCATTTT.

This clonotype appeared a few times. The chain uses TRBV10-3 and TRBJ2-1; D may be TRBD1 or TRBD2 (5 bases each). The CDR3 spans 14 residues. The germline CDR1 and CDR2 sequences are ENHRY and SYGVKD. The germline V and J ends were trimmed by 6 bases and 6 bases, with 15 bases remaining between them. CDR3 nucleotide sequence: TGTGCCATCAGATCACCAGGGACGGCCAATGAGCAGTTCTTC. Amino acids: CAIRSPGTANEQFF.

This clonotype was counted ten times or more. The rearrangement uses TRBV7-8 and TRBJ1-1, with a tentative D call TRBD1 (6 bases). The CDR3 loop spans 14 amino acids. The germline V gene encodes CDR1 SGHVS and CDR2 FQNEAQ. With 1 base removed from V and 3 bases from J, the gap between germline ends came to 9 bases. CDR3 DNA: TGTGCCAGCAGCTTAGAGGACAGCTACACTGAAGCTTTCTTT. It translates to CASSLEDSYTEAFF.

At least ten counts were recorded for this clonotype. The chain links TRBV5-5 to TRBJ2-7; D gene unclear. From germline, CDR1 is SGHKS and CDR2 YYEKEE (reference sequence). V was shortened by 5 bases and J by 7 bases, with 19 bases between the two germline ends. CDR3 length: 14 amino acids. The CDR3 coding sequence is TGTGCCAGCAGTCCCGCCACCCTATGGGCTGAGCAGTACTTC. Translation: CASSPATLWAEQYF.

This clonotype was observed a few times. This chain uses TRBV19 with TRBJ2-1; 10 bases match TRBD2. With 3 bases clipped from V and 8 bases from J, the junction kept 4 bases outside the gene matches. Per germline, CDR1 LNHDA and CDR2 SQIVND (reference sequence). The CDR3 spans 14 residues. Here the CDR3 DNA reads TGTGCCAGTAGTATCCTAGCGGGAGCCGATGAGCAGTTCTTC. It is translated as CASSILAGADEQFF.

The chain employs TRBV20-1 and TRBJ1-5, with D maybe TRBD1 (6 bases). Between the trimmed V and J ends, which lost 3 bases and 7 bases, there was a span of 16 bases. Germline CDR1 and CDR2: DFQATT and SNEGSKA (reference sequence). CDR3 length: 14 amino acids. CDR3 DNA sequence: TGCAGTGCTAGCACTGCTACAGGGCCCCAGCCCCAGCATTTT. Translating gives CSASTATGPQPQHF.

This clonotype was counted only a few times. The chain joins TRBV18 to TRBJ2-2; D is uncertain. The CDR3 has 16 amino acids. V lost 3 bases, J lost 0 bases, and 11 bases lay in between. Germline V gene sequence: CDR1 KGHSH, CDR2 LQKENI. The CDR3 DNA is TGTGCCAGCTCACCCTGGGCCCTCGCGAACACCGGGGAGCTGTTTTTT. It yields the protein CASSPWALANTGELFF.

V and J are TRBV19 and TRBJ2-7; no reliable D call. Germline assignment: CDR1 LNHDA and CDR2 SQIVND (reference sequence). Trimming removed 1 base from V and 3 bases from J, with 10 bases in between. This CDR3 region has 14 residues. In DNA, the CDR3 is TGTGCCAGTAGTATAGGGGCAGCCGACTACGAGCAGTACTTC. This sequence encodes CASSIGAADYEQYF.

This clonotype came up a few times. The chain combines TRBV19 with TRBJ2-1, with 7 bases matching TRBD1. This CDR3 is built from 12 residues. Germline values: CDR1 LNHDA, CDR2 SQIVND (reference sequence). The ends lost 7 bases at V and 7 bases at J; junction bases unmatched: 4. The CDR3 spells CASNTGVNEQFF. The DNA for the CDR3 is TGTGCCAGTAATACAGGGGTAAATGAGCAGTTCTTC. The variable domain in full, completed from reference TRBV19 and TRBJ2-1, reads DGGITQSPKYLFRKEGQNVTLSCEQNLNHDAMYWYRQDPGQGLRLIYYSQIVNDFQKGDIAEGYSVSREKKESFPLTVTSAQKNPTAFYLCASNTGVNEQFFGPGTRLTVL.

This clonotype came up a few times. The rearrangement joins TRBV15 to TRBJ2-7, with D unresolved. Germline V CDR1 and CDR2: LNHNV, YYDKDF (reference sequence). V dropped 3 bases and J dropped 3 bases, with 15 bases sitting between them. This CDR3 comprises 15 residues. The CDR3 nucleotides are TGTGCCACCAGCAGGGTGAGGCACGGCGTCTACGAGCAGTACTTC. It translates to CATSRVRHGVYEQYF.